This T cell receptor beta chain derives from a study of control samples from healthy donors and cancer patients. Generated by immunoSEQ multiplex PCR, the TCRdb table keeps only in-frame clones and is missing some. The table has about 120,000 clones, 85% to 90% seen once. This clone appeared a single time. Germline lookup yields CDR1 LGHNA and CDR2 YSLEER. There are 14 residues in the CDR3. The ends were cut back, 1 base at V and 6 bases at J, with 12 bases in the middle. The sequence came from a woman aged 70-85 years in good health. Sequences were obtained from blood. The chain carries TRBV4-3 and TRBJ1-1; D remains unclear. This CDR3 is CASSQGAGAPEAFF. In nucleotides, the CDR3 is TGCGCCAGCAGCCAAGGGGCGGGAGCCCCTGAAGCTTTCTTT.